This passage covers 14 T cell receptor beta chains from one sample sequenced in a study of early T cells in non-severe SARS-CoV-2 infection. TCRdb ran MiXCR on the 5' RACE reads and lists one entry per CDR3 protein. The top ten clones hold roughly 20% of a sample with tens of thousands of distinct CDR3 sequences, around 9.3% of them seen once. Sequencing was carried out using whole blood. All receptors come from an adult who was a healthcare worker with PCR-confirmed SARS-CoV-2 infection or an uninfected control (not recorded which).

The chain combines TRBV30 with TRBJ2-6, with a tentative D call TRBD2 (5 bases). Germline V gene sequence: CDR1 GTSNPN, CDR2 SVGIG (reference sequence). This CDR3 has 14 residues. V dropped 3 bases and J dropped 1 base, with 7 bases sitting between them. The CDR3 DNA reads as TGTGCCTGGAGGTCGGGGTCTGGGGCCAACGTCCTGACTTTC. Its translation is CAWRSGSGANVLTF.

The chain is built from TRBV9 and TRBJ2-4; 8 bases line up with TRBD2. CDR3 length equals 15 residues. The V gene's germline CDR1 is SGDLS and CDR2 YYNGEE. V shed 6 bases, J shed 9 bases, and the junction held 14 bases outside the gene matches. The CDR3 spells CASTSGPGLGTIQYF. As DNA, the CDR3 is TGTGCCAGCACTTCCGGACCGGGACTAGGGACCATTCAGTACTTC.

V gene TRBV7-3 combines with J gene TRBJ1-1; D not resolved. The CDR3 has 13 residues. Germline values: CDR1 SGHTA, CDR2 FQGTGA. The V end was cut by 1 base, the J end by 0 bases, with 3 bases between. As DNA, the CDR3 is TGTGCCAGCAGCTTAAAAGTGAACACTGAAGCTTTCTTT. It yields the protein CASSLKVNTEAFF. The full variable domain, its missing parts supplied by reference TRBV7-3 and TRBJ1-1, is GAGVSQTPSNKVTEKGKYVELRCDPISGHTALYWYRQSLGQGPEFLIYFQGTGAADDSGLPNDRFFAVRPEGSVSTLKIQRTERGDSAVYLCASSLKVNTEAFFGQGTRLTVV.

This clonotype was picked up many times. The rearrangement links TRBV18 to TRBJ2-7; D is undetermined. The CDR3 totals 14 residues. From germline, CDR1 is KGHSH and CDR2 LQKENI. V was pared by 3 bases and J by 2 bases, with 11 bases between. The DNA for the CDR3 is TGTGCCAGCTCACCGGAGTCAGATACCTACGAGCAGTACTTC. Encoded protein: CASSPESDTYEQYF.

This clonotype was counted at least ten times. V is TRBV20-1 and J is TRBJ2-1; 13 bases line up with TRBD2. Germline CDR1 is DFQATT and CDR2 is SNEGSKA (reference sequence). Unmatched junction bases numbered 10, after V lost 2 bases and J lost 9 bases. The CDR3 contains 16 residues. CDR3 DNA sequence: TGCAGTGCTAGAACGCCGGGACTAGCGGGGAGGCCTGAGCAGTTCTTC. This sequence encodes CSARTPGLAGRPEQFF.

This clonotype came up a few times. The V gene is TRBV12-3 or TRBV12-4, the J gene TRBJ2-1, with TRBD2 matching over 14 bases. Trimming removed 6 bases from V and 0 bases from J; junction bases left unmatched: 10. The CDR3 extends over 19 amino acids. The CDR3: CASSPETSGGVTSYNEQFF. The CDR3 bases are TGTGCCAGCAGCCCGGAGACTAGCGGGGGGGTTACCTCCTACAATGAGCAGTTCTTC.

This clonotype was seen ten or more times. The gene calls are TRBV7-3 and TRBJ2-6; D unclear. Germline V gives CDR1 SGHTA, CDR2 FQGTGA. The CDR3 is 15 residues long. V lost 3 bases to trimming and J lost 0 bases, with 6 bases between them. The DNA for the CDR3 is TGTGCCAGCAGCTTGTCGCTCTCTGGGGCCAACGTCCTGACTTTC. It codes for CASSLSLSGANVLTF.

In its sample, this clonotype was seen many times. The V and J genes are TRBV5-1 and TRBJ2-1; no definite D call. The CDR3 loop spans 13 amino acids. CDR1 SGHRS and CDR2 YFSETQ come from the germline V gene. Trimming shortened V by 4 bases and J by 0 bases, and 5 bases separated the two germline ends. The chain's CDR3 is CASSPLSYNEQFF. The CDR3 DNA follows: TGCGCCAGCAGCCCACTCTCCTACAATGAGCAGTTCTTC.

The V and J genes are TRBV14 and TRBJ2-1; no definite D call. The CDR3 length is 15 residues. Germline CDR1 and CDR2: SGHDN and FVKESK. V lost 0 bases and J lost 9, with 15 bases in between. CDR3 DNA sequence: TGTGCCAGCAGCCAAGACTATTCTGGTCGTCCTGAGCAGTTCTTC. The encoded protein is CASSQDYSGRPEQFF.

This clonotype was counted at least ten times. V usage is TRBV5-1 and J usage is TRBJ2-3; no reliable D call. V gave up 4 bases and J gave up 1 base, with 13 bases separating them. This CDR3 is 15 amino acids long. The V gene's germline CDR1 is SGHRS and CDR2 YFSETQ. This CDR3 is CASSRWVSGTDTQYF. CDR3 sequence (DNA): TGCGCCAGCAGCCGGTGGGTATCGGGCACAGATACGCAGTATTTT.

The sample holds a few counts of this clonotype. This chain links TRBV4-1 with TRBJ1-3; D gene ambiguous. V was shortened by 0 bases and J by 4 bases, with 4 bases between the two germline ends. From germline, CDR1 is MGHRA and CDR2 YSYEKL. This CDR3 has 13 amino acids. CDR3 bases: TGCGCCAGCAGCCAAGATAAGGGAAACACCATATATTTT. Amino acid sequence: CASSQDKGNTIYF.

There are many counts of this clonotype. This chain connects TRBV6-5 to TRBJ2-7; TRBD1 aligns across 9 bases. The germline V gene encodes CDR1 MNHEY and CDR2 SVGAGI. CDR3 size: 13 residues. The trim removed 5 bases at V and 2 bases at J, leaving 1 base unmatched. CDR3 sequence reads: CASSRDRAYEQYF. The CDR3 DNA reads as TGTGCCAGCAGTCGGGACAGGGCCTACGAGCAGTACTTC.

This clonotype was seen ten or more times. The gene calls are TRBV4-1 and TRBJ1-1, with D uncertain. Germline CDR1 reads MGHRA; CDR2 reads YSYEKL. The V end lost 0 bases, the J end lost 4 bases, and 9 bases lay between the germline ends. This CDR3 is 14 amino acids long. In DNA, the CDR3 is TGCGCCAGCAGCCAAGAAAATCAAGGCACTGAAGCTTTCTTT. Translating it yields CASSQENQGTEAFF.

The chain recombines TRBV28 with TRBJ1-6; D ambiguous. The germline V and J ends were trimmed by 3 bases and 4 bases, with 7 bases remaining between them. CDR3 length: 14 amino acids. Per the germline V gene, CDR1 is MDHEN and CDR2 is SYDVKM. In DNA form, the CDR3 reads TGTGCCAGCAGTTTGCGGGGTTATAATTCACCCCTCCACTTT. Amino acid sequence: CASSLRGYNSPLHF.